The source of this T cell receptor (beta chain) is a study of cytomegalovirus exposure and HLA in healthy donors. Points from the study as a whole: Sequencing artifact likely explains a cluster of highly shared sequence variants. Analysis performed later found about 18,000 TCR beta sequences associated with HLA alleles at 0.05 false discovery rate. A few V segments could not be told apart, such as TRBV6-2 and TRBV6-3, and were left out.

The PCR ran on 60 Vbeta and 13 Jbeta primers. Some clones are missing from TCRdb's copy, which holds only in-frame ones; the method was immunoSEQ multiplex PCR. The sample consists of roughly 100,000 clones, around 80% of them appearing once. This clone was observed once. The antigen remains unidentified. V gave up 6 bases and J gave up 6 bases; unmatched junction bases: 14. The CDR3 spans 16 residues. Looked up from germline, CDR1 is SNHLY and CDR2 is FYNNEI. The V and J genes are TRBV2 and TRBJ1-1; 9 bases are a match to TRBD1. The source is a male donor in good health and CMV-seronegative. Input material: PBMCs. CDR3 DNA: TGTGCCAGCAGCCCCTCTCACAGGGGGCAAATACCTGAAGCTTTCTTT. Its translation is CASSPSHRGQIPEAFF.